The next 30 T cell receptor delta chains were all read from a single sample in a study of Vδ1+ human thymocytes (dated by TCRdb to 2017 to 2018). On the study overall, not on this receptor specifically: In contrast to oligoclonal peripheral blood repertoires, thymic TRG and TRD repertoires appeared to be highly polyclonal with Gaussian CDR3 length distributions.

Antigen specificity for these receptors is unknown. This sample was sequenced with an Illumina MiSeq. RNA extraction was carried out with the RNeasy mini kit, and reverse transcription was then done using Superscript III. CDR3 amplicons were generated by multiplex PCR with pooled V-gene forward primers and a constant-region reverse primer carrying Illumina adaptor overhangs. Clones were re-identified by TCRdb from the public reads with CATT, and rows with the same DNA were merged. This sample lists 70,000 to 90,000 delta-chain clones; around 35% were detected once. Under 0.3% of the sample rests with the top ten. Sequencing was done on a sample of Vdelta1+ gamma-delta thymocytes from the thymus. The sample's cell subset or site label is to be understood as: FACS-sorted CD3+ TCRalphabeta- TCRVdelta1+ TCRVdelta2- thymocytes. The receptors originated from a boy in the first two years of life who had congenital heart surgery.

The V and J genes are TRDV1 and TRDJ1; 10 bases line up with TRDD3. Looked up from germline, CDR1 is TSWWSYY and CDR2 is QGS. After removal of 6 bases from V and 2 bases from J, the junction contained 24 bases not matched to a gene. The CDR3 is made up of 21 amino acids. The CDR3 DNA reads as TGTGCTCTTGGCAAGAGACCTCCTCAAGGGGGGATACGCGGTCGAACCGATAAACTCATCTTT. Protein sequence: CALGKRPPQGGIRGRTDKLIF.

About this clone itself: It may be a read error: a sequence one base away is much more abundant. J is TRDJ1 and V is TRDV2; possibly TRDD3 for D (5 bases). The length of the CDR3 is 16 residues. The germline CDR1 and CDR2 sequences are GEAIGNYY and EKD. V was clipped by 1 base and J by 0 bases, with 14 bases between them. The CDR3 reads CACDTGMGTHTDKLIF. The CDR3 DNA is TGTGCCTGTGACACAGGAATGGGGACCCACACCGATAAACTCATCTTT.

This sequence joins TRDV1 and TRDJ1, with 8 positions matching TRDD3. Germline V gene data show CDR1 as TSWWSYY and CDR2 as QGS. The CDR3 runs to 22 residues. V lost 2 bases to trimming and J lost 4 bases; unmatched junction nucleotides: 27. The CDR3: CALGEVGKVPQWWGIFNDKLIF. CDR3 bases: TGTGCTCTTGGGGAAGTAGGTAAGGTTCCCCAGTGGTGGGGGATCTTTAACGATAAACTCATCTTT.

This clone was counted only a few times. The V and J genes are TRDV1 and TRDJ1, with TRDD3 matching over 11 bases. This CDR3 comprises 19 residues. The V and J ends lost 2 bases and 0 bases, in that order; junction bases with no gene match: 11. CDR1 TSWWSYY and CDR2 QGS come from the germline V gene. The CDR3 DNA follows: TGTGCTCTTGGGGAAATTCCCCGTGCTGGGGGATACTACACCGATAAACTCATCTTT. It specifies CALGEIPRAGGYYTDKLIF.

With regard to this clone: A junction boundary mismatches the germline segment, possibly from a read error. The chain combines TRDV1 with TRDJ1; TRDD3 matches 10 bases. There are 21 residues in the CDR3. Looked up from germline, CDR1 is TSWWSYY and CDR2 is QGS. DNA of the CDR3: TGTGCTCTCGGGGAACTAATACCTACCCGTACTGGGGGATCCCCAACCGATAAACTCATCTTT. Encoded protein: CALGELIPTRTGGSPTDKLIF.

The genes are TRDV1 and TRDJ1; possibly TRDD3 for D (6 bases). Germline CDR1 and CDR2: TSWWSYY and QGS. CDR3 length equals 18 residues. The ends were cut back, 0 bases at V and 2 bases at J, with 19 bases in the middle. The CDR3 here is CALGELLVLGDPTDKLIF. The CDR3 bases are TGTGCTCTTGGGGAACTTCTGGTACTGGGAGACCCAACCGATAAACTCATCTTT.

The chain employs TRDV1 and TRDJ1, with 11 bases that match TRDD3. The V segment lost 4 bases and the J segment 0 bases; nucleotides outside the gene matches: 22. Germline V gene sequence: CDR1 TSWWSYY, CDR2 QGS. There are 22 residues in the CDR3. The CDR3 sequence: CALGGPVDGPHYWGIDTDKLIF. The DNA of the CDR3 is TGTGCTCTTGGGGGACCCGTGGATGGTCCCCATTACTGGGGGATAGACACCGATAAACTCATCTTT.

V and J are TRDV1 and TRDJ1; 10 positions match TRDD3. This CDR3 has 25 amino acids. V gave up 3 bases and J gave up 0 bases; unmatched junction bases: 31. CDR1 and CDR2 (germline): TSWWSYY, QGS. DNA for the CDR3: TGTGCTCTTGGGGATCCTCCTGTCCGGGGTGGACAGCCCTGGGGGATATTTCCGTACACCGATAAACTCATCTTT. Translated: CALGDPPVRGGQPWGIFPYTDKLIF.

The chain links TRDV1 to TRDJ1; D unclear. V lost 0 bases to trimming and J lost 2 bases, with 10 bases between them. CDR1 TSWWSYY and CDR2 QGS come from the germline V gene. This CDR3 has 15 amino acids. CDR3 in amino acids: CALGELILLTDKLIF. The CDR3 bases are TGTGCTCTTGGGGAACTTATTCTACTAACCGATAAACTCATCTTT.

This chain links TRDV1 with TRDJ1; 13 nucleotides line up with TRDD3. This CDR3 region has 22 residues. Germline V gives CDR1 TSWWSYY, CDR2 QGS. Trimming cost V 2 bases and J 0 bases; bases outside gene matches: 18. CDR3 sequence (DNA): TGTGCTCTTGGGGAAACGGTCCCCCCGTACTGGGGGATACGCAGTTACACCGATAAACTCATCTTT. Encoded protein: CALGETVPPYWGIRSYTDKLIF.

This clone has more than one count but fewer than ten. This chain connects TRDV1 to TRDJ1; no clear D gene. Trimming removed 2 bases from V and 3 bases from J, with 7 bases in between. Germline loops: CDR1 TSWWSYY, CDR2 QGS. This CDR3 is built from 13 residues. The CDR3 reads CALGETRSDKLIF. The CDR3 DNA reads as TGTGCTCTTGGGGAAACAAGATCCGATAAACTCATCTTT.

This clone was seen a handful of times. The rearrangement uses TRDV1 and TRDJ1; 8 bases map to TRDD3. There are 21 residues in the CDR3. Germline V gene data show CDR1 as TSWWSYY and CDR2 as QGS. Trimming at V came to 2 bases and at J to 0 bases, leaving 20 bases not matched to a gene. CDR3 region: CALGESAFNRGIIPYTDKLIF. The CDR3 coding sequence is TGTGCTCTTGGGGAATCGGCCTTCAACCGGGGGATAATCCCGTACACCGATAAACTCATCTTT.

This clone was observed a few times. This rearrangement joins TRDV1 to TRDJ1; 12 bases agree with TRDD3. With V trimmed by 5 bases and J by 1 base, 26 bases remained unmatched. CDR3 size: 23 residues. The germline CDR1 and CDR2 sequences are TSWWSYY and QGS. The CDR3 DNA reads as TGTGCTCTTGGGCCCCATACCTTCCTACGACCCATTCTGGGGGATACGGCCACCGATAAACTCATCTTT. Protein product: CALGPHTFLRPILGDTATDKLIF.

This clone was picked up a small number of times. The chain combines TRDV1 with TRDJ1, with 9 nucleotides matching TRDD3. The CDR3 has 20 amino acids. Germline assignment: CDR1 TSWWSYY and CDR2 QGS. After removal of 3 bases from V and 7 bases from J, the junction contained 24 bases not matched to a gene. The CDR3 region is CALGDPTTVVGDREVGKLIF. The DNA of the CDR3 is TGTGCTCTTGGGGACCCTACTACTGTAGTGGGGGATAGAGAGGTCGGTAAACTCATCTTT.

About this clone itself: At the DNA level, this CDR3 is encoded by other sequences in the same sample as well. This chain uses TRDV1 with TRDJ1, with 7 bases that match TRDD3. This CDR3 spans 23 amino acids. The junction had 26 bases not matched to a gene; V was cut back by 1 base and J by 0 bases. Germline CDR1 reads TSWWSYY; CDR2 reads QGS. The CDR3 sequence: CALGEPGPQGTINGILDTDKLIF. The CDR3 bases are TGTGCTCTTGGGGAACCAGGGCCCCAAGGAACGATTAACGGGATACTCGACACCGATAAACTCATCTTT.

This chain connects TRDV1 to TRDJ1; TRDD3 matches 7 bases. CDR1 and CDR2 (germline): TSWWSYY, QGS. V lost 1 base and J lost 2; bases outside the gene matches: 16. CDR3 length equals 19 residues. The CDR3 nucleotides read TGTGCTCTTGGGGAACCGCCTCCTAACGCCCTGGGGGCGACCGATAAACTCATCTTT. Protein product: CALGEPPPNALGATDKLIF.

The rearrangement uses TRDV1 and TRDJ1; a weak D match, TRDD3 (6 bases). CDR1 is TSWWSYY and CDR2 is QGS in the germline V gene. Trimming left V 6 bases short and J 3 bases short, with 29 bases between. The CDR3 length is 19 residues. The CDR3 nucleotides read TGTGCTCTTGGATTAACAAGCCGGGGGTACTGGGAAATCCCCGATAAACTCATCTTT. Its protein product is CALGLTSRGYWEIPDKLIF.

This clone was detected a few times. The chain combines TRDV1 with TRDJ1; 9 bases agree with TRDD2. The trim removed 4 bases at V and 5 bases at J, leaving 35 bases unmatched. Germline lookup yields CDR1 TSWWSYY and CDR2 QGS. This CDR3 spans 24 amino acids. CDR3 amino acids: CALGATPLGPSYVRPGDWGDKLIF. CDR3 nucleotides: TGTGCTCTTGGGGCGACCCCCTTGGGACCTTCCTACGTGAGGCCTGGGGACTGGGGTGATAAACTCATCTTT.

This sequence joins TRDV1 and TRDJ1, with 8 bases lining up with TRDD3. The CDR3 length is 25 residues. The germline V gene has CDR1 TSWWSYY and CDR2 QGS. The J segment lost 0 bases and the V segment lost 2 bases, leaving 32 bases of the junction unmatched. The chain's CDR3 is CALGEYPPIGLLRTGGVSYTDKLIF. Written as DNA, the CDR3 is TGTGCTCTTGGGGAATACCCCCCCATCGGCCTACTTCGTACTGGGGGGGTCTCGTACACCGATAAACTCATCTTT.

A word on this clone: An end of the junction differs from the germline gene, which may be a read error. V gene TRDV1 combines with J gene TRDJ1; the D gene is possibly TRDD3 (7 bases). This CDR3 has 23 amino acids. Germline CDR1 and CDR2: TSWWSYY and QGS. The CDR3 DNA follows: TGTGCTGTTGGGGAGTTTGGCCTTCCCTACTTTGTGAGTCTGGGGGTCGACACCGATAAACTCATCTTT. As protein: CAVGEFGLPYFVSLGVDTDKLIF.

The chain employs TRDV1 and TRDJ1; D is undetermined. The CDR3 extends over 16 amino acids. Germline V gives CDR1 TSWWSYY, CDR2 QGS. V lost 5 bases and J lost 4, with 20 bases in between. The CDR3 spells CALGSKGATTGDKLIF. CDR3 DNA: TGTGCTCTTGGGTCTAAAGGGGCTACCACCGGCGATAAACTCATCTTT.

V usage is TRDV1 and J usage is TRDJ1; the match to TRDD3 covers 11 bases. Trimming removed 2 bases from V and 4 bases from J; junction bases left unmatched: 21. Germline-derived CDR1 and CDR2 are TSWWSYY and QGS. CDR3 length: 21 amino acids. In DNA, the CDR3 is TGTGCTCTTGGGGAAGTCGGTACCACGAGGGTTGGGGGATACGCCATCGATAAACTCATCTTT. This gives the protein CALGEVGTTRVGGYAIDKLIF.

The J gene is TRDJ1, the V gene TRDV1; D remains ambiguous. With 1 base removed from V and 0 bases from J, the gap between germline ends came to 18 bases. CDR1 is TSWWSYY, CDR2 QGS, per germline. CDR3 length: 18 residues. CDR3 sequence reads: CALGEPSILKHHTDKLIF. The CDR3 nucleotides read TGTGCTCTTGGGGAACCCAGCATACTAAAGCACCACACCGATAAACTCATCTTT.

The genes are TRDV1 and TRDJ1; 11 bases are shared with TRDD3. Germline V gives CDR1 TSWWSYY, CDR2 QGS. The CDR3 runs 23 residues. V shed 0 bases and J 2 bases; nucleotides not matched to a gene: 23. The CDR3 DNA sequence: TGTGCTCTTGGGGAACTCCAACGGCCTTCCAAAAACTGGGGGATAGTGATTACCGATAAACTCATCTTT. It yields the protein CALGELQRPSKNWGIVITDKLIF.

The J gene is TRDJ1, the V gene TRDV1, with TRDD3 matching 10 bases. Trimming removed 0 bases from V and 7 bases from J; junction bases left unmatched: 17. Looked up from germline, CDR1 is TSWWSYY and CDR2 is QGS. The CDR3 is 19 residues long. DNA for the CDR3: TGTGCTCTTGGGGAACTAGTTAGCGAGTTCGGGGGGATACGCGTTAAACTCATCTTT. It translates to CALGELVSEFGGIRVKLIF.

The chain is built from TRDV1 and TRDJ1; D is ambiguous. With 6 bases removed from V and 0 bases from J, the gap between germline ends came to 14 bases. CDR3 length equals 15 residues. Germline CDR1 reads TSWWSYY; CDR2 reads QGS. CDR3 sequence reads: CALGSKKRDTDKLIF. The DNA for the CDR3 is TGTGCTCTTGGCTCCAAAAAGCGGGACACCGATAAACTCATCTTT.

This rearrangement joins TRDV1 to TRDJ1, with 10 bases that match TRDD3. The CDR3 contains 22 residues. The germline gives CDR1 TSWWSYY, CDR2 QGS. J was trimmed by 1 base and V by 2 bases; bases with no gene match: 22. The CDR3 nucleotides are TGTGCTCTTGGGGAATCCTATATGGAAAGTTTGCTGGGGGATAGAAGCACCGATAAACTCATCTTT. Translated, it gives CALGESYMESLLGDRSTDKLIF.

The chain joins TRDV1 to TRDJ1; 10 nucleotides match TRDD3. Germline V gene sequence: CDR1 TSWWSYY, CDR2 QGS. V dropped 4 bases and J dropped 6; count of bases not matched to a gene: 26. The CDR3 sequence is 21 residues long. The CDR3 reads CALGVPLASTYGWGIENKLIF. The CDR3 nucleotides read TGTGCTCTTGGGGTTCCCCTAGCATCCACCTACGGCTGGGGGATAGAGAATAAACTCATCTTT.

The V and J genes are TRDV1 and TRDJ1; 12 positions agree with TRDD3. V shed 2 bases and J 3 bases; nucleotides not matched to a gene: 22. Germline V gene sequence: CDR1 TSWWSYY, CDR2 QGS. The CDR3 sequence is 22 residues long. The CDR3 reads CALGEAKVVPSTGGYHPDKLIF. The CDR3 DNA sequence: TGTGCTCTTGGGGAAGCGAAGGTTGTCCCAAGTACTGGGGGATACCATCCCGATAAACTCATCTTT.

The chain couples TRDV1 to TRDJ1; 8 bases are shared with TRDD2. Germline V gene data show CDR1 as TSWWSYY and CDR2 as QGS. The CDR3 is 22 residues long. V lost 4 bases and J lost 0; bases outside the gene matches: 25. CDR3 amino acids: CALGVEAFLAGVGSPYTDKLIF. The CDR3 region has the DNA TGTGCTCTTGGGGTCGAGGCCTTCCTAGCAGGGGTGGGGAGTCCGTACACCGATAAACTCATCTTT.